This TCR beta chain is from a study of T cells in Graves' hyperthyroidism and ophthalmopathy. Findings and limits, study-wide: Ophthalmopathy, as predicted by the model, came a median roughly 6.3 months after the prediction. Among clonotypes expanded in thyroid above 0.001, most were also found in blood.

Germline trimming cut 8 bases from V and 8 bases from J; bases unmatched to any gene: 10. The CDR3 loop spans 14 amino acids. Germline lookup yields CDR1 MNHEY and CDR2 SMNVEV (reference sequence). Amplified regions were TCR beta CDR3 sequences from RNA transcripts. Primed by the HTBI set, a first-round RT-PCR was run on the TCR CDR3. TCRdb reanalysed the multiplex PCR reads using MiXCR and keeps one entry per CDR3 protein. The table lists about 590,000 distinct CDR3 sequences, around 14% of them singletons, with about 7% in the top ten. As regards this clonotype: What it binds is not known.

Sequencing was performed on blood. This clonotype originated in a woman aged 30 to 39 with Graves' hyperthyroidism. This chain connects TRBV27 to TRBJ1-4; 8 nucleotides align to TRBD1. CDR3 coding DNA: TGTGCCAGCGGACAGACAGGGGAGAAAGAAAAACTGTTTTTT. Translating it yields CASGQTGEKEKLFF.